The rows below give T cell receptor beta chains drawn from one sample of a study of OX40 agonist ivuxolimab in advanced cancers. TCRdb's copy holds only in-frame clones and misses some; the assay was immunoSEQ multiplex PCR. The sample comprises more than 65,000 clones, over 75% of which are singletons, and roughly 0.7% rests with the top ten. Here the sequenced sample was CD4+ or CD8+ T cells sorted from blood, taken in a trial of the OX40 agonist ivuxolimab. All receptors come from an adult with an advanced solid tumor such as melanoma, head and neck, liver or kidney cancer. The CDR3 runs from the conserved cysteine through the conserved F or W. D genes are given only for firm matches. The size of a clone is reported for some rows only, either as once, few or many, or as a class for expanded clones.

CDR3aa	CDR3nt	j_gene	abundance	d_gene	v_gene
CASSPFAGRTEAFF	TGTGCCAGCTCACCATTCGCGGGGAGGACTGAAGCTTTCTTT	TRBJ1-1	NA	NA	TRBV18
CASSQGAHTEAFF	TGTGCCAGCAGCCAAGGGGCGCACACCGAAGCTTTCTTT	TRBJ1-1	NA	NA	TRBV6-6
CASSQDRFRGVSNEKLFF	TGCGCCAGCAGCCAAGATCGATTTCGGGGGGTGTCTAATGAAAAACTGTTTTTT	TRBJ1-4	NA	NA	TRBV4-3
CASSPGRNQPQHF	TGTGCCAGCTCACCGGGAAGGAATCAGCCCCAGCATTTT	TRBJ1-5	NA	NA	TRBV18
CASSGTGSSEQYF	TGTGCCAGCAGCGGGACAGGTTCATCCGAGCAGTACTTC	TRBJ2-7	NA	TRBD1	TRBV11-3
CASSLNSYGYTF	TGTGCCAGCAGCTTGAACAGCTATGGCTACACCTTC	TRBJ1-2	NA	NA	TRBV11-2
CASSPYNPTGVGTDTQYF	TGTGCCAGTAGTCCTTACAACCCTACAGGGGTTGGAACAGATACGCAGTATTTT	TRBJ2-3	NA	TRBD1	TRBV19
CASSRLPTDTQYF	TGCGCCAGCAGCAGGCTTCCCACAGATACGCAGTATTTT	TRBJ2-3	NA	NA	TRBV10-1
CASSRTSVEDTQYF	TGTGCCAGCAGTCGAACTAGCGTTGAAGATACGCAGTATTTT	TRBJ2-3	NA	TRBD2	TRBV6-1
CASSSSGGPSYEQYF	TGTGCCAGCAGCTCGAGCGGGGGGCCCTCCTACGAGCAGTACTTC	TRBJ2-7	NA	TRBD2	TRBV7-2
CASRDRWDTGELFF	TGTGCCAGCAGGGACAGGTGGGACACCGGGGAGCTGTTTTTT	TRBJ2-2	NA	TRBD1	TRBV6-1
CASSARTGGGTQYF	TGTGCCAGCAGCGCCCGGACAGGGGGAGGCACGCAGTATTTT	TRBJ2-3	NA	TRBD1	TRBV9
CASSSGRGTQYF	TGTGCCAGCAGTTCTGGCCGGGGGACCCAGTACTTC	TRBJ2-5	NA	NA	TRBV27
CASSRSGSTTDTQYF	TGTGCCAGCAGCCGGAGCGGGAGTACGACAGATACGCAGTATTTT	TRBJ2-3	NA	TRBD2	TRBV4-2
CASSPPPSSYSNQPQHF	TGTGCCAGTAGTCCCCCCCCCTCCAGTTATAGCAATCAGCCCCAGCATTTT	TRBJ1-5	once	NA	TRBV19
CASSPGNTGVGGYTF	TGTGCCAGCTCACCGGGAAACACAGGGGTGGGCGGCTACACCTTC	TRBJ1-2	NA	TRBD1	TRBV18
CASSAGQGADEQYF	TGTGCCAGCAGTGCGGGACAGGGGGCCGACGAGCAGTACTTC	TRBJ2-7	NA	TRBD1	TRBV28
CASGPGTSTGELFF	TGTGCTAGTGGACCAGGGACGAGTACCGGGGAGCTGTTTTTT	TRBJ2-2	NA	NA	TRBV12-5
CSAIGKSGGDTQYF	TGCAGCGCAATTGGAAAGAGTGGTGGCGATACGCAGTATTTT	TRBJ2-3	NA	NA	TRBV29-1
CASSQDLRVREKLFF	TGCGCCAGCAGCCAAGATTTGCGGGTTCGGGAAAAACTGTTTTTT	TRBJ1-4	NA	NA	TRBV4-1
CASSEYGGALNYTF	TGTGCCAGCAGTGAATATGGCGGGGCGCTGAACTACACCTTC	TRBJ1-2	NA	NA	TRBV25-1
CAWSVVRGGLYNSPLHF	TGTGCCTGGAGTGTAGTAAGGGGAGGGCTCTATAATTCACCCCTCCACTTT	TRBJ1-6	NA	NA	TRBV30
CASSPRWSLSGANVLTF	TGTGCCAGCAGCCCTCGGTGGAGCCTCTCTGGGGCCAACGTCCTGACTTTC	TRBJ2-6	NA	NA	TRBV5-6
CASSPISAKNIQYF	TGTGCCAGCTCACCAATCTCAGCCAAAAACATTCAGTACTTC	TRBJ2-4	NA	NA	TRBV18
CASSLEVGRGNTEAFF	TGTGCCAGCAGCTTGGAAGTCGGGAGGGGGAACACTGAAGCTTTCTTT	TRBJ1-1	NA	NA	TRBV5-8
CAISGPGQGVDGYTF	TGTGCCATCAGTGGTCCGGGACAGGGGGTCGATGGCTACACCTTC	TRBJ1-2	NA	TRBD1	TRBV10-3
CASSPGQSNQPQHF	TGTGCCAGCTCACCGGGACAGAGCAATCAGCCCCAGCATTTT	TRBJ1-5	NA	TRBD1	TRBV18
CASSVERGSPLHF	TGTGCCAGCAGCGTAGAAAGGGGATCACCCCTCCACTTT	TRBJ1-6	NA	NA	TRBV7-9
CSVELAQRPIKAGYTF	TGCAGCGTTGAACTCGCCCAGCGACCCATAAAGGCTGGCTACACCTTC	TRBJ1-2	NA	NA	TRBV29-1
CSVIPTGGYDTEAFF	TGCAGCGTTATTCCCACAGGGGGCTACGACACTGAAGCTTTCTTT	TRBJ1-1	few	TRBD1	TRBV29-1
CASSKSSGSTIYF	TGTGCCAGCAGTAAGTCCTCTGGAAGCACCATATATTTT	TRBJ1-3	NA	NA	TRBV28
CASTFFLRQHSYNEQFF	TGTGCCAGCACCTTCTTTTTGAGACAGCACTCCTACAATGAGCAGTTCTTC	TRBJ2-1	NA	NA	TRBV7-2
CASSYTSGFGYTF	TGTGCCAGCAGTTACACCTCCGGCTTCGGCTACACCTTC	TRBJ1-2	once	NA	TRBV6-5
CASSRGTGSPGELFF	TGTGCCAGCAGTCGTGGAACAGGGTCCCCCGGGGAGCTGTTTTTT	TRBJ2-2	NA	NA	TRBV5-4
CSVEATRIEAFF	TGCAGCGTTGAAGCTACAAGAATTGAAGCTTTCTTT	TRBJ1-1	NA	NA	TRBV29-1